Below are 16 T cell receptor beta chains sequenced from a single sample in a study of blood T cell repertoires in COVID-19. Generated by immunoSEQ multiplex PCR, the TCRdb table keeps only in-frame clones and is missing some. This table holds around 60,000 clones, approximately 88% found once. Sequencing was carried out using peripheral blood. These TCRs come from a man aged 50 or older with active COVID-19.

This chain joins TRBV7-2 and TRBJ1-3, with D tentatively TRBD1 (6 bases). V was cut by 6 bases and J by 2 bases, with 17 bases left in between. Looked up from germline, CDR1 is SGHTA and CDR2 is FQGNSA. CDR3 length: 16 amino acids. CDR3: CASSSGALSAGNTIYF. The CDR3 DNA follows: TGTGCCAGCAGTTCAGGGGCGTTGTCAGCTGGAAACACCATATATTTT.

The V gene is TRBV19, the J gene TRBJ2-1, with a possible D match to TRBD2 (6 bases). Looked up from germline, CDR1 is LNHDA and CDR2 is SQIVND (reference sequence). The V gene lost 7 bases and the J gene lost 0 bases, with 16 bases spanning the gap. This CDR3 spans 16 amino acids. CDR3 nucleotide sequence: TGTGCCAGTACGGTCACTAGCAAAAGCTCCTACAATGAGCAGTTCTTC. It specifies CASTVTSKSSYNEQFF. Full variable domain (remainder filled in from reference TRBV19 and TRBJ2-1): DGGITQSPKYLFRKEGQNVTLSCEQNLNHDAMYWYRQDPGQGLRLIYYSQIVNDFQKGDIAEGYSVSREKKESFPLTVTSAQKNPTAFYLCASTVTSKSSYNEQFFGPGTRLTVL.

The chain employs TRBV5-1 and TRBJ2-3; D gene unclear. This CDR3 has 11 residues. Trimming took off 6 bases at V and 1 base at J, with 3 bases between the two ends. CDR1 is SGHRS and CDR2 is YFSETQ in the germline V gene. This CDR3 reads CASTGTDTQYF. The CDR3 DNA reads as TGCGCCAGCACCGGCACAGATACGCAGTATTTT. Full variable domain (outside the CDR3, taken from reference TRBV5-1 and TRBJ2-3): KAGVTQTPRYLIKTRGQQVTLSCSPISGHRSVSWYQQTPGQGLQFLFEYFSETQRNKGNFPGRFSGRQFSNSRSEMNVSTLELGDSALYLCASTGTDTQYFGPGTRLTVL.

V is TRBV5-6 and J is TRBJ1-1; the D gene is possibly TRBD1 (6 bases). Germline CDR1 and CDR2: SGHDT and YYEEEE. Between the trimmed V and J ends, which lost 0 bases and 12 bases, there was a span of 15 bases. This CDR3 is built from 13 residues. The CDR3 region has the DNA TGTGCCAGCAGCTTGGGAAAGGGAGGGGGAACTTTCTTT. Translating it yields CASSLGKGGGTFF. Combining the CDR3 with reference TRBV5-6 and TRBJ1-1 gives the whole variable domain DAGVTQSPTHLIKTRGQQVTLRCSPKSGHDTVSWYQQALGQGPQFIFQYYEEEERQRGNFPDRFSGHQFPNYSSELNVNALLLGDSALYLCASSLGKGGGTFFGQGTRLTVV.

J is TRBJ2-1 and V is TRBV12-3 or TRBV12-4, with a possible D match to TRBD1 (6 bases). This CDR3 region has 13 residues. Deletions cut 10 bases from V and 6 bases from J, with 16 bases between. CDR3 sequence (DNA): TGTGCCACGCGGCAGGGGTCTACCAATGAGCAGTTCTTC. It specifies CATRQGSTNEQFF.

The CDR3 bases are TGTGCCAGCAGCGTAAGCGCCGGTCAAACTGATTCACCCCTCCACTTT. It translates to CASSVSAGQTDSPLHF. This chain connects TRBV9 to TRBJ1-6; D gene unclear. Germline lookup yields CDR1 SGDLS and CDR2 YYNGEE. Trimming took off 1 base at V and 8 bases at J, with 16 bases between the two ends. This CDR3 is 16 amino acids long.

This clone was counted only a few times. This sequence joins TRBV4-1 and TRBJ1-3; D not resolved. Trimming left V 1 base short and J 4 bases short, with 8 bases between. CDR3 length equals 14 residues. Germline CDR1 is MGHRA and CDR2 is YSYEKL. The CDR3 here is CASSQGGFGNTIYF. The DNA of the CDR3 is TGCGCCAGCAGCCAAGGAGGTTTCGGAAACACCATATATTTT.

This CDR3 is CASRDPSGSIPQETQYF. In DNA form, the CDR3 reads TGTGCCAGCAGGGATCCTAGCGGGAGCATTCCTCAAGAGACCCAGTACTTC. This chain connects TRBV6-4 to TRBJ2-5; 10 positions agree with TRBD2. Germline lookup yields CDR1 MRHNA and CDR2 SNTAGT. The CDR3 is 17 amino acids. Germline trimming cut 6 bases from V and 2 bases from J; bases unmatched to any gene: 12.

This chain joins TRBV27 and TRBJ1-3, with TRBD1 identical over 8 bases. J was trimmed by 4 bases and V by 0 bases; bases with no gene match: 2. Per the germline V gene, CDR1 is MNHEY and CDR2 is SMNVEV (reference sequence). The CDR3 sequence is 15 residues long. CDR3 bases: TGTGCCAGCAGTTTATCGGACAGGGCGGGAAACACCATATATTTT. Translated: CASSLSDRAGNTIYF.

The chain employs TRBV5-6 and TRBJ1-5; D remains ambiguous. Trimming cost V 1 base and J 2 bases, with 13 bases left between them. This CDR3 spans 16 amino acids. Germline V lookup: CDR1 SGHDT, CDR2 YYEEEE. The CDR3 DNA follows: TGTGCCAGCAGCTTGCGATTGAGGGAAGGCAATCAGCCCCAGCATTTT. Protein product: CASSLRLREGNQPQHF.

The chain recombines TRBV6-2 or TRBV6-3 with TRBJ2-2; 10 bases line up with TRBD1. J gave up 1 base and V 2 bases, and 1 base lay outside the gene matches. The CDR3 is 16 residues long. The germline gives CDR1 MNHEY, CDR2 SVGEGT. CDR3 protein: CASSYGDRGNTGELFF. The CDR3 bases are TGTGCCAGCAGTTACGGGGACAGGGGGAACACCGGGGAGCTGTTTTTT.

This sequence joins TRBV10-3 and TRBJ1-5, with a weak D call TRBD1 (5 bases). Per the germline V gene, CDR1 is ENHRY and CDR2 is SYGVKD. V dropped 6 bases and J dropped 6 bases, with 15 bases sitting between them. This CDR3 region has 14 residues. This CDR3 is CAISPSGGGQPQHF. Here the CDR3 DNA reads TGTGCCATCAGCCCTTCGGGGGGGGGTCAGCCCCAGCATTTT.

The chain recombines TRBV13 with TRBJ2-2, with 9 bases fitting TRBD2. The germline V gene has CDR1 PRHDT and CDR2 FYEKMQ (reference sequence). This CDR3 has 15 amino acids. V shed 1 base and J 4 bases; nucleotides not matched to a gene: 1. CDR3: CASSLVAGATGELFF. In nucleotides, the CDR3 is TGTGCCAGCAGCTTAGTAGCGGGGGCCACCGGGGAGCTGTTTTTT.

This chain links TRBV24-1 with TRBJ2-6; possible D gene TRBD1, 6 bases. Trimming left V 5 bases short and J 1 base short, with 17 bases between. The CDR3 consists of 18 residues. Germline V lookup: CDR1 KGHDR, CDR2 SFDVKD. The CDR3 spells CATSVNQGPSSGANVLTF. CDR3 in DNA: TGTGCCACCAGTGTCAACCAGGGGCCCTCATCTGGGGCCAACGTCCTGACTTTC.

This CDR3 is CASSVGWVQGYEQYF. CDR3 DNA: TGTGCCAGCAGCGTAGGGTGGGTCCAGGGCTACGAGCAGTACTTC. V and J are TRBV9 and TRBJ2-7; tentative D call: TRBD1 (5 bases). CDR1 and CDR2 from the germline V gene are SGDLS and YYNGEE. The CDR3 runs 15 residues. Trimming took 0 bases from V and 3 from J, leaving 13 bases between them.

The gene calls are TRBV4-1 and TRBJ1-1; TRBD1 might be the D (5 bases). This CDR3 comprises 14 residues. Trimming took off 3 bases at V and 1 base at J, with 9 bases between the two ends. Germline V gene sequence: CDR1 MGHRA, CDR2 YSYEKL. CDR3 region: CASSHITGNTEAFF. Here the CDR3 DNA reads TGCGCCAGCAGCCACATTACAGGGAACACTGAAGCTTTCTTT.